This is a list of T cell receptor beta chains from one sample in a study of shared clonotypes between healthy human individuals. Sequencing was performed with immunoSEQ multiplex PCR; in TCRdb, only in-frame clones are kept and a portion is missing. The data show around 1.1 million clones, with around 82% seen just once and 0.5% to 0.65% held by the top ten. Sequencing was performed on memory CD4+ T cells from PBMCs. The receptors originated from a man younger than 35 in good health. Some clones in this sample may be carry-over from other donors' samples. CDR3s include the opening cysteine and the closing phenylalanine or tryptophan. The order of the fields is D gene, V gene, CDR3 length, J gene, clone size, CDR3 DNA, CDR3 protein. A D gene is named only where the DNA matches it firmly. Size is omitted from some rows. Given values are once, few, many or a class for expanded clones.

d_call: .; v_call: TRBV12-1; cdr3_length: 17; j_call: TRBJ2-1; clone_size: .; cdr3_nt: TGTGCCAGCAGCGCCCCGGGACACGAGAGCTCCTACAATGAGCAGTTCTTC; cdr3_aa: CASSAPGHESSYNEQFF
d_call: .; v_call: TRBV10-2; cdr3_length: 17; j_call: TRBJ2-1; clone_size: once; cdr3_nt: TGCGCCAGCAGTGAGCGGGGACTCCTGAGCTCCTACAATGAGCAGTTCTTC; cdr3_aa: CASSERGLLSSYNEQFF
d_call: TRBD1; v_call: TRBV28; cdr3_length: 15; j_call: TRBJ2-2; clone_size: few; cdr3_nt: TGTGCCAGCAGTCCGGACAGGGGGCATACCGGGGAGCTGTTTTTT; cdr3_aa: CASSPDRGHTGELFF
d_call: .; v_call: TRBV30; cdr3_length: 16; j_call: TRBJ2-7; clone_size: .; cdr3_nt: TGTGCCTGGAGCAAAGATCAGATAATAGACCAGTACGAGCAGTACTTC; cdr3_aa: CAWSKDQIIDQYEQYF
d_call: .; v_call: TRBV6-6; cdr3_length: 14; j_call: TRBJ1-1; clone_size: .; cdr3_nt: TGTGCCAGCAGTTACCCCGGGACAAACAATGCGGCTTTCTTT; cdr3_aa: CASSYPGTNNAAFF
d_call: TRBD1; v_call: TRBV6-1; cdr3_length: 15; j_call: TRBJ1-5; clone_size: .; cdr3_nt: TGTGCCAGCAGCGAACGGGACAGGGGTTCTCAGCCCCAGCATTTT; cdr3_aa: CASSERDRGSQPQHF
d_call: .; v_call: TRBV19; cdr3_length: 12; j_call: TRBJ2-1; clone_size: .; cdr3_nt: TGTGCCAGTAGTACCCAAGCGGGTGAGCAGTTCTTC; cdr3_aa: CASSTQAGEQFF
d_call: .; v_call: TRBV7-9; cdr3_length: 10; j_call: TRBJ1-2; clone_size: .; cdr3_nt: TGTGCCACGAACTCGGCTGGCTACACCTTC; cdr3_aa: CATNSAGYTF
d_call: TRBD1; v_call: TRBV28; cdr3_length: 12; j_call: TRBJ2-7; clone_size: .; cdr3_nt: TGTGCCAGCAGCATCACAGGGGTCGAGCAGTACTTC; cdr3_aa: CASSITGVEQYF
d_call: .; v_call: TRBV30; cdr3_length: 12; j_call: TRBJ1-1; clone_size: once; cdr3_nt: TGTGCCTGGATGGGTACTTCCGGAGGGGCTTTCTTT; cdr3_aa: CAWMGTSGGAFF
d_call: TRBD2; v_call: TRBV2; cdr3_length: 15; j_call: TRBJ2-7; clone_size: .; cdr3_nt: TGTGCCAGCAGTGGTACTAGCGGGGAACCCTACGAGCAGTACTTC; cdr3_aa: CASSGTSGEPYEQYF
d_call: .; v_call: TRBV6-5; cdr3_length: 16; j_call: TRBJ1-3; clone_size: .; cdr3_nt: TGTGCCAGCAGTTACTCCGGACAGCGCTCTGGAAACACCATATATTTT; cdr3_aa: CASSYSGQRSGNTIYF
d_call: TRBD2; v_call: TRBV10-3; cdr3_length: 13; j_call: TRBJ2-5; clone_size: .; cdr3_nt: TGTGCCATCAAAGAAGTTCTAGCGGGGGATAAGTACTTC; cdr3_aa: CAIKEVLAGDKYF
d_call: .; v_call: TRBV5-5; cdr3_length: 13; j_call: TRBJ1-1; clone_size: .; cdr3_nt: TGTGCCAGCAGCCCCGGGTGGGACACTGAAGCTTTCTTT; cdr3_aa: CASSPGWDTEAFF
d_call: TRBD1; v_call: TRBV7-2; cdr3_length: 13; j_call: TRBJ1-3; clone_size: .; cdr3_nt: TGTGCCAGCAGTCGGGACAGGGAGGACACCATATATTTT; cdr3_aa: CASSRDREDTIYF
d_call: .; v_call: TRBV27; cdr3_length: 14; j_call: TRBJ2-3; clone_size: .; cdr3_nt: TGTGCCAGCTGCTACGGACTACGCACAGATACGCAGTATTTT; cdr3_aa: CASCYGLRTDTQYF
d_call: TRBD1; v_call: TRBV29-1; cdr3_length: 14; j_call: TRBJ2-3; clone_size: .; cdr3_nt: TGCAGCGTTGAAGCACAGGGGCGCACAGATACGCAGTATTTT; cdr3_aa: CSVEAQGRTDTQYF
d_call: .; v_call: TRBV18; cdr3_length: 13; j_call: TRBJ1-5; clone_size: .; cdr3_nt: TGTGCCAGCTCACCGGACCTGAATCAGCCCCAGCATTTT; cdr3_aa: CASSPDLNQPQHF
d_call: .; v_call: TRBV28; cdr3_length: 15; j_call: TRBJ2-1; clone_size: few; cdr3_nt: TGTGCCAGCAGTCCCGGGACCCACTCCTACAATGAGCAGTTCTTC; cdr3_aa: CASSPGTHSYNEQFF
d_call: .; v_call: TRBV2; cdr3_length: 16; j_call: TRBJ1-1; clone_size: few; cdr3_nt: TGTGCCAGCTCCCAACTTCGGCAAAAGCGAAACACTGAAGCTTTCTTT; cdr3_aa: CASSQLRQKRNTEAFF
d_call: .; v_call: TRBV14; cdr3_length: 15; j_call: TRBJ2-1; clone_size: .; cdr3_nt: TGTGCCAGCAGCCAATCGTATCCAGGGGACAATGAGCAGTTCTTC; cdr3_aa: CASSQSYPGDNEQFF
d_call: .; v_call: TRBV19; cdr3_length: 16; j_call: TRBJ1-1; clone_size: .; cdr3_nt: TGTGCCAGTAGTATGGTCCCTGGAGCAGGGGACACTGAAGCTTTCTTT; cdr3_aa: CASSMVPGAGDTEAFF
d_call: .; v_call: TRBV10-1; cdr3_length: 15; j_call: TRBJ2-3; clone_size: .; cdr3_nt: TGCGCCAGCAGTGAGTCGGATGGGCCAAGAGATACGCAGTATTTT; cdr3_aa: CASSESDGPRDTQYF
d_call: .; v_call: TRBV28; cdr3_length: 12; j_call: TRBJ2-7; clone_size: few; cdr3_nt: TGTGCCAGCAGTTCCCTTCTTCACGAGCAGTACTTC; cdr3_aa: CASSSLLHEQYF
d_call: .; v_call: TRBV11-1; cdr3_length: 13; j_call: TRBJ2-2; clone_size: .; cdr3_nt: TGTGCCAGCAGCCCCTCACTCACCGGGGAGCTGTTTTTT; cdr3_aa: CASSPSLTGELFF
d_call: TRBD2; v_call: TRBV10-3; cdr3_length: 14; j_call: TRBJ2-3; clone_size: many; cdr3_nt: TGTGCCATCAGTGAGCGGGAGGGCACAGATACGCAGTATTTT; cdr3_aa: CAISEREGTDTQYF
d_call: .; v_call: TRBV2; cdr3_length: 18; j_call: TRBJ2-6; clone_size: few; cdr3_nt: TGTGCCAGCAGGTTCATGACAGGACCCAGCTCTGGGGCCAACGTCCTGACTTTC; cdr3_aa: CASRFMTGPSSGANVLTF